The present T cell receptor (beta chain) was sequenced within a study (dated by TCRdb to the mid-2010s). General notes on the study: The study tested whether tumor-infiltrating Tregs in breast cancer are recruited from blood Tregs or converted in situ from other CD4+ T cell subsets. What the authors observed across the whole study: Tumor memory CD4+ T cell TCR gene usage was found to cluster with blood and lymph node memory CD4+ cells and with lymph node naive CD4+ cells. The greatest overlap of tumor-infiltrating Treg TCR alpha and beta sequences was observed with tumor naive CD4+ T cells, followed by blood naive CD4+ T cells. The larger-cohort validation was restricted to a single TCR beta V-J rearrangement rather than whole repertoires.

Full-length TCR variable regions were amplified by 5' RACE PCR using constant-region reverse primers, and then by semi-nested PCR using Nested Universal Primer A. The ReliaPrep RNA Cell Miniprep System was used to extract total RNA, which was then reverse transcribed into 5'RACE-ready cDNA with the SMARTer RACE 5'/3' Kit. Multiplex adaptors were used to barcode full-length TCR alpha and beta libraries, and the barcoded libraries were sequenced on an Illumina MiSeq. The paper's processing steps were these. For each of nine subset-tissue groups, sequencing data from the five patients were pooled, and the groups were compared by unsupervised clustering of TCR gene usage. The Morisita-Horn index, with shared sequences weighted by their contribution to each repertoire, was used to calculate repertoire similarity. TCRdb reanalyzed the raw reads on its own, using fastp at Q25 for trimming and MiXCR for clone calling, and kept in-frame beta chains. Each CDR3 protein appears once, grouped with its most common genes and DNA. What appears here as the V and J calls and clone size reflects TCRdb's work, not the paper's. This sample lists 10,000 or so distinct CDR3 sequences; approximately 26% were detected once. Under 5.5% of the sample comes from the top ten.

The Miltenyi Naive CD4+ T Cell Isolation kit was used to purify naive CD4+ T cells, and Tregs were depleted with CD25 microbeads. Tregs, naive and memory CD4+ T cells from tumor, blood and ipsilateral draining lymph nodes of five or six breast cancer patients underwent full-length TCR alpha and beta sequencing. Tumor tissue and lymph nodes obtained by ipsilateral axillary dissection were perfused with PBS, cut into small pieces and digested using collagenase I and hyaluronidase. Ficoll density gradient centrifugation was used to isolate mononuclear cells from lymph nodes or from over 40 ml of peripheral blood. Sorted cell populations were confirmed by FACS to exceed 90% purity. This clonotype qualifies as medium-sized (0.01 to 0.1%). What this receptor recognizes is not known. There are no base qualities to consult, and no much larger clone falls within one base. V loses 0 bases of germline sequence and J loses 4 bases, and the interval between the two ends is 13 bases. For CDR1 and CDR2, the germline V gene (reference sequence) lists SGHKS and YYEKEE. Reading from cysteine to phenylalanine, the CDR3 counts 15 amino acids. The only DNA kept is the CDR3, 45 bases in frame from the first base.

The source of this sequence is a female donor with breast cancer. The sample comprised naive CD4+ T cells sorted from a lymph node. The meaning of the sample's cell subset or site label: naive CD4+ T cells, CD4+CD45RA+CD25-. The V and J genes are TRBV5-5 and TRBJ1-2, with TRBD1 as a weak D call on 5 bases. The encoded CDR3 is CASSLEGVEGYGYTF. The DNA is TGTGCCAGCAGCTTGGAAGGGGTTGAAGGCTATGGCTACACCTTC.